The sequence of this T cell receptor (beta chain) was determined in a study of radiotherapy plus CTLA-4 blockade in lung cancer. Sequencing used immunoSEQ multiplex PCR; TCRdb keeps in-frame clones, though not all of them. The table includes about 120,000 clones, roughly 80% detected once. V lost 4 bases and J 11 bases, leaving 18 bases between the germline ends. The V gene's germline CDR1 is SGHTA and CDR2 FQGNSA. The CDR3 spans 15 residues. This receptor was taken from a human donor with non-small cell lung cancer who had a partial response to radiotherapy plus ipilimumab. V and J are TRBV7-2 and TRBJ1-6; D is possibly TRBD1 (6 bases). The sample in question was peripheral blood, obtained from a patient treated with radiotherapy plus ipilimumab. CDR3 bases: TGTGCCAGCAGCTCAAATACAGGGTTGGTAACACCCCTCCACTTT. Translation: CASSSNTGLVTPLHF. Together with reference TRBV7-2 and TRBJ1-6, the CDR3 gives the full variable domain: GAGVSQSPSNKVTEKGKDVELRCDPISGHTALYWYRQSLGQGLEFLIYFQGNSAPDKSGLPSDRFSAERTGGSVSTLTIQRTQQEDSAVYLCASSSNTGLVTPLHFGNGTRLTVT.